These T cell receptor beta chains were read from a single sample in a study of post-analysis software for immune sequencing data. From the PCR reads, TCRdb called clonotypes with MiXCR, one entry per CDR3 protein. The sample holds roughly 730,000 distinct CDR3 sequences; 25% to 30% are singletons and the top ten take 0.56%. The specimen was blood. The receptors were gathered from a girl aged 5 to 17 with multiple sclerosis. Each CDR3 is given without its conserved first and last residue.

v_gene | CDR3aa
TRBV28 | ASSSIQRTGRTDTQY
TRBV28 | ASSPPPAGSWTQY
TRBV4-3 | ASSQDLAGGSWAETQY
TRBV9 | ASSDPNRGAPY
TRBV4-3 | ASSQNDRNEKLF
TRBV27 | ASGTVAYNEQF
TRBV27 | ASRTGLAGYNEQF
TRBV20-1 | SAHTSSRPTYEQY
TRBV20-1 | SAPLEYNEQF
TRBV28 | ASSPHSGARDAQY
TRBV20-1 | SAGISGGGSYNEQF
TRBV10-2 | ASSEGASGSLQETQY
TRBV28 | AVGGRVSEKLF
TRBV11-2 | ASSLAGGGGTRWGEQF
TRBV5-1 | ASSPEPGQGARDTQY
TRBV7-8 | ASSRMGFTGTSGRPAADTQY
TRBV6-5 | ASSTTGGGNQPQH
TRBV9 | ASSVAGGRATDTQY
TRBV7-9 | ASRPPFDRSYEQY
TRBV20-1 | SGYRAGGTQY
TRBV7-2 | ASSVRRQTNTEAF
TRBV20-1 | SATSLAGAPDTQY
TRBV4-3 | ASSHGLALSAQY
TRBV5-6 | ASSLGQLLTDTQY
TRBV4-3 | ASSQDLRQGGGYT
TRBV7-8 | ASSVAAGDPSYEQY
TRBV15 | ATSRVGGSSNTEAF
TRBV20-1 | SARASSWTESTDTQY
TRBV29-1 | SVLTGANTEAF
TRBV3-1 | ASSQGRTYGYT
TRBV6-6 | ASRAGEVDEQF
TRBV2 | ASSPFLRDRNQPQH
TRBV6-1 | ASSVTSGRASGRETQY
TRBV5-1 | ASSLVGDLRYEQH
TRBV7-9 | ASSLGTGGEQF
TRBV29-1 | SVDVRYNEQF
TRBV7-2 | ASSPQGSARNEQY
TRBV19 | ASSIADSEANVLT
TRBV4-3 | ASSQGARGGHGYT
TRBV29-1 | SVPGGDYGYT
TRBV15 | ATSRGPGTGEETQY
TRBV7-2 | ASSLPGRPNTEAF
TRBV9 | ASSRAERSYRDTQY
TRBV5-1 | ASRAGGNNEQF
TRBV7-9 | ASSLGLSGLDDNEQF
TRBV20-1 | SAPRAGNEQY
TRBV25-1 | ASSPRSRGVNTEAF
TRBV9 | ASTLAGRLDTQY
TRBV20-1 | SARFSEGTQY
TRBV9 | ASSVNEFVQNIQY
TRBV28 | ASSSSEQF
TRBV5-5 | ASSPGGAANQPQH
TRBV28 | ASTPHGQGWGGRKDIQY
TRBV12-3/TRBV12-4 | ASSFGQPNYGYT
TRBV12-3/TRBV12-4 | ASSLTQGNTIY